The clone carrying this TCR beta chain was seen more than once but under ten times. Its target is unknown. The entry originates in a study of T cell repertoires in aging, cancer and after chemotherapy. Study conclusions and caveats: Across the chemotherapy interval, each cancer cohort showed higher median generation probability, suggesting thymic rebound.

Peripheral blood genomic DNA, not sorted cells or RNA, was the template. A mixed TRB-A/B primer pool amplified rearranged TRB by multiplex touch-down PCR. Each CDR3 protein gets one entry after TCRdb re-called the multiplex PCR reads with MiXCR. The data hold roughly 4,000 distinct CDR3 sequences, with roughly 30% observed a single time. V lost 3 bases and J lost 9, with 6 bases in between. The CDR3 contains 12 residues. This sequence originates from a human donor in good health. Material for sequencing was blood. This chain connects TRBV12-3 or TRBV12-4 to TRBJ1-6, with D unclear. As DNA, the CDR3 is TGTGCCAGCAGTTTGGTCCGTTCACCCCTCCACTTT. Translating it yields CASSLVRSPLHF.